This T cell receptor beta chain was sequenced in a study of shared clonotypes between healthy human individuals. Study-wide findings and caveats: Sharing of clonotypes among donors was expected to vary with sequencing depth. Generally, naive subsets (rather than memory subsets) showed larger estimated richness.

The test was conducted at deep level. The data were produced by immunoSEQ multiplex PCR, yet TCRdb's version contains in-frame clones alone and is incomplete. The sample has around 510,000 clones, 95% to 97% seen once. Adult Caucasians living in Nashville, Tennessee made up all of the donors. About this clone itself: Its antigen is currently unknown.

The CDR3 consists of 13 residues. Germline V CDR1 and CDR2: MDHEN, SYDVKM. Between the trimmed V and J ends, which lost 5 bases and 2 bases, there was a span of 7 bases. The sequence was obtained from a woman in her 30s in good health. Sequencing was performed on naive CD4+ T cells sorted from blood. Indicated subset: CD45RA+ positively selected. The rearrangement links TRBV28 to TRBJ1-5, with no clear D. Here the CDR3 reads CASSGPGNQPQHF. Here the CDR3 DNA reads TGTGCCAGCAGTGGACCGGGCAATCAGCCCCAGCATTTT. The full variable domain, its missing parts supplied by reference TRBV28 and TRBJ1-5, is DVKVTQSSRYLVKRTGEKVFLECVQDMDHENMFWYRQDPGLGLRLIYFSYDVKMKEKGDIPEGYSVSREKKERFSLILESASTNQTSMYLCASSGPGNQPQHFGDGTRLSIL.